Described below is a single T cell receptor (beta chain) sequence and its context. No antigen is known for it. The input lacks base qualities; no much larger clone sits a single base away. The source of the sample is a study of OX40 agonist ivuxolimab in advanced cancers. For context, the study as a whole: Ivuxolimab was a fully human IgG2 agonistic monoclonal antibody targeting the costimulatory receptor OX40 (CD134). Intravenous ivuxolimab was administered to patients every 2 weeks at six dose levels: 0.01, 0.1, 0.3, 1.5, 3 and 10 mg/kg. Of the approximately 54 patients in dose escalation, 19 had hepatocellular carcinoma, some 15 had melanoma, 9 had renal cell carcinoma and 9 had head and neck cancer. The dose-escalation cohort was about 83% male with a mean age of about 65 years, ranging from roughly 20 to 85. Prior anti-PD-1, anti-PD-L1 or anti-CTLA-4 therapy was permitted, and approximately 42% of dose-escalation patients had received checkpoint inhibitors. Three dose-escalation patients achieved partial responses, one with hepatocellular carcinoma and two with cutaneous melanoma. Peripheral TCRbeta sequencing was intended to test whether TCR sequence diversity was altered and clonal T-cell expansion was caused by ivuxolimab. The monotherapy dose-escalation portion (N of about 52 patients) of the phase I ivuxolimab trial is reported in the paper.

For sequencing of the TCRbeta CDR3 region, genomic DNA was extracted from the sorted cells. The immunoSEQ Assay was used for sequencing of TCRbeta CDR3 regions. TCRdb re-hosts the immuneACCESS table, in-frame sequences only. Its copies lack some clones; in the studies checked, an unresolved V gene accounts for under half of them, and the cause for the rest is not known. The sample table lists tens of thousands of clones, approximately 83% of them with a count of one. 25% to 35% of the sample is taken by the ten largest. Results and caveats for the whole study, not just this receptor: After ivuxolimab, more expanded clones were found on average in CD8+ T cells than in CD4+ T cells. Low levels of normalized T-cell clonal expansion were also seen in some patients who did not respond. The antigen specificity of the clonally expanded peripheral T cells was not determined. In the 0.1-3.0 mg/kg groups, partial responders were among the patients with the lowest normalized peripheral clonal expansion, particularly in CD8+ T cells. At doses of 0.1 to 3.0 mg/kg, clonal expansion of both CD4+ and CD8+ blood T cells was observed from baseline to week 6.

Patients with a history of autoimmune disease or receiving systemic immunosuppression were excluded from the trial. Peripheral blood for TCR sequencing was drawn from every dose cohort at baseline, at cycle 4 day 1 and at cycle 7 day 1. The samples were taken from a phase I, first-in-human, multicenter, open-label dose-escalation trial of ivuxolimab. Adults with locally advanced or metastatic head and neck squamous cell, hepatocellular, melanoma or renal cell carcinoma were enrolled in the trial. Before TCR sequencing, CD4+ T cells and CD8+ T cells from peripheral blood were sorted into separate populations. The sequence was obtained from an adult with an advanced solid tumor such as melanoma, head and neck, liver or kidney cancer. Sequencing was performed on CD4+ or CD8+ T cells sorted from blood, taken in a trial of the OX40 agonist ivuxolimab.

This receptor has the CDR3 CASSQGTTIQNPMNTEAFF. The sequenced DNA is TGTGCCAGCAGCCAAGGAACCACTATACAGAACCCAATGAACACTGAAGCTTTCTTT. Recombination connected TRBV14 to TRBJ1-1; no confident D gene assignment can be made. Sequences SGHDN (CDR1) and FVKESK (CDR2) are obtained from the germline V gene. Cut back by 1 base and 0 bases, the V and J ends lie 21 bases apart. Reading from cysteine to phenylalanine, the CDR3 counts 19 amino acids. Only the CDR3 DNA stays, 57 bases, in frame from base 1.